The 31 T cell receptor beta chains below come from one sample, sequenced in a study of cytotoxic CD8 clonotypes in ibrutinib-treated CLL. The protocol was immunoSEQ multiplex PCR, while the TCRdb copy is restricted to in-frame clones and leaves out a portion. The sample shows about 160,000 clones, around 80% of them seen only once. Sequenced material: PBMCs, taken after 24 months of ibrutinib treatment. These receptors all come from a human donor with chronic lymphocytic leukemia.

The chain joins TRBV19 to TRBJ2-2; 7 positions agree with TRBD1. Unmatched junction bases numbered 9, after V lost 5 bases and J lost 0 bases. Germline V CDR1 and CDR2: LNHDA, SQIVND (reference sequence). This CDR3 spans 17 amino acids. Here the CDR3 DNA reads TGTGCCAGTAGTCGAGTAGGGGACAGCGCGAACACCGGGGAGCTGTTTTTT. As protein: CASSRVGDSANTGELFF.

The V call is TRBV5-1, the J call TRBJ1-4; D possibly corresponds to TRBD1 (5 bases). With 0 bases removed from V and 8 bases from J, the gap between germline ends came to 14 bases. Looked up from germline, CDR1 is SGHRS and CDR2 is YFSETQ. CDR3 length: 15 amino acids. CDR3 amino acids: CASSLGGREGEKLFF. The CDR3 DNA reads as TGCGCCAGCAGCTTGGGCGGCAGGGAGGGCGAAAAACTGTTTTTT.

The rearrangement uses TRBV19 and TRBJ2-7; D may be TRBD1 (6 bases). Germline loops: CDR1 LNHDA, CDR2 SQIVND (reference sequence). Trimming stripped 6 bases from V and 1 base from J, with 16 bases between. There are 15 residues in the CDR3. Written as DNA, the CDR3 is TGTGCCAGTAGGGAGCGACAGGTATGGTCCTACGAGCAGTACTTC. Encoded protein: CASRERQVWSYEQYF.

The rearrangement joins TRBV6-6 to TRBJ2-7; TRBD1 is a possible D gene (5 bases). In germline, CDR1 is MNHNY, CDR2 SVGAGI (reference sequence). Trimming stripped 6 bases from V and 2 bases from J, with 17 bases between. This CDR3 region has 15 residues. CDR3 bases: TGTGCCAGCAGGCACCTAGAACAGGAGACCTACGAGCAGTACTTC. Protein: CASRHLEQETYEQYF.

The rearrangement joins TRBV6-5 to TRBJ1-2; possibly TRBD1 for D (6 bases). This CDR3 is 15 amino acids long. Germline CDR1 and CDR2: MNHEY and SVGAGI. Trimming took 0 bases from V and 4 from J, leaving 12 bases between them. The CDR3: CASSYSIGQTYGYTF. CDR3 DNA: TGTGCCAGCAGTTACTCTATCGGACAGACCTATGGCTACACCTTC.

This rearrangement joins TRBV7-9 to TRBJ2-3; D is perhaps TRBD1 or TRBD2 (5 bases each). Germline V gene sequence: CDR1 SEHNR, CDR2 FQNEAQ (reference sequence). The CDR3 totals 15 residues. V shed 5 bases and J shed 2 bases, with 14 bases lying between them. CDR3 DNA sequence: TGTGCCAGCAGCCCCGGGACGGGGATCACAGATACGCAGTATTTT. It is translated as CASSPGTGITDTQYF.

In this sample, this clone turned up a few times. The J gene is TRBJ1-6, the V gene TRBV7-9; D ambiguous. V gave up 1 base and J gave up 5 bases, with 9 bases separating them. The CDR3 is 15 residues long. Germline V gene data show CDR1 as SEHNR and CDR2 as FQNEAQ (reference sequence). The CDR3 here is CASSLVAANNSPLHF. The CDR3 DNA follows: TGTGCCAGCAGCTTAGTGGCAGCCAATAATTCACCCCTCCACTTT. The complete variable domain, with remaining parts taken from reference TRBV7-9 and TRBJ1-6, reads DTGVSQNPRHKITKRGQNVTFRCDPISEHNRLYWYRQTLGQGPEFLTYFQNEAQLEKSRLLSDRFSAERPKGSFSTLEIQRTEQGDSAMYLCASSLVAANNSPLHFGNGTRLTVT.

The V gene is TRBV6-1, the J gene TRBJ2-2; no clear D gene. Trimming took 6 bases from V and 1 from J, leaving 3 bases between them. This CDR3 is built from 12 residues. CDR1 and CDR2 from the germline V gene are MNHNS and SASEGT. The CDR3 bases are TGTGCCAGCAGCCGGAACACCGGGGAGCTGTTTTTT. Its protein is CASSRNTGELFF.

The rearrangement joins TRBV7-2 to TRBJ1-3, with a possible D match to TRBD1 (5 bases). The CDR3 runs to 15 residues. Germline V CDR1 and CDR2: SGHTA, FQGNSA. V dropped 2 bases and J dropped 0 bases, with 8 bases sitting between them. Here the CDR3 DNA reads TGTGCCAGCAGCTTACAGGGTCCCTCTGGAAACACCATATATTTT. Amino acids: CASSLQGPSGNTIYF.

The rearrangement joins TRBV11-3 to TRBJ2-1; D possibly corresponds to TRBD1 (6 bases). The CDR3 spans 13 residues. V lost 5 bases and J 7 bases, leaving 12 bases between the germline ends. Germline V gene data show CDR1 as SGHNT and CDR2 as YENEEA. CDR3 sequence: CASSGQSQNEQFF. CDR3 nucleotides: TGTGCCAGCAGCGGACAGAGTCAAAATGAGCAGTTCTTC. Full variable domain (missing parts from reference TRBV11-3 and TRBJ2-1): EAGVVQSPRYKIIEKKQPVAFWCNPISGHNTLYWYLQNLGQGPELLIRYENEEAVDDSQLPKDRFSAERLKGVDSTLKIQPAELGDSAVYLCASSGQSQNEQFFGPGTRLTVL.

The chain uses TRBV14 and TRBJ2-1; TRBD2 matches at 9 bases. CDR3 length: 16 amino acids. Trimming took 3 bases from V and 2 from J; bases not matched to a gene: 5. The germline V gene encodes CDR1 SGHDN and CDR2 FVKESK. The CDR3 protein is CASSHNKRGAYNEQFF. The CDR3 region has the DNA TGTGCCAGCAGCCATAATAAGCGGGGGGCCTACAATGAGCAGTTCTTC. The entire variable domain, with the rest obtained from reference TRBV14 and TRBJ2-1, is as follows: EAGVTQFPSHSVIEKGQTVTLRCDPISGHDNLYWYRRVMGKEIKFLLHFVKESKQDESGMPNNRFLAERTGGTYSTLKVQPAELEDSGVYFCASSHNKRGAYNEQFFGPGTRLTVL.

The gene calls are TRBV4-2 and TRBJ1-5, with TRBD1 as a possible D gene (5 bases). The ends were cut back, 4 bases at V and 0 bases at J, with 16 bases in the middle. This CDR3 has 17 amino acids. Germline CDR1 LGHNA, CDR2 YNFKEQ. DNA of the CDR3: TGTGCCAGCAGCCGGGACGGGTTGCCAATTAGCAATCAGCCCCAGCATTTT. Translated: CASSRDGLPISNQPQHF.

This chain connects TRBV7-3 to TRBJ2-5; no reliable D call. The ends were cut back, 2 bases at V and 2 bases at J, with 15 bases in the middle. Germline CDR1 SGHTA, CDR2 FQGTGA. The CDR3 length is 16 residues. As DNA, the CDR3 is TGTGCCAGCAGCTTAGGCCTGGCAAGGTCTCAAGAGACCCAGTACTTC. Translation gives CASSLGLARSQETQYF.

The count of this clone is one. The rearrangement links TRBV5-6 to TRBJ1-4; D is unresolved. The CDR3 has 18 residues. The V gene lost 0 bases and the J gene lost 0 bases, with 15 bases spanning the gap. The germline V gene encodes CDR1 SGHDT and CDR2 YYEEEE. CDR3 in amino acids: CASSLARGADSTNEKLFF. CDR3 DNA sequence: TGTGCCAGCAGCTTGGCCCGTGGTGCGGACTCAACTAATGAAAAACTGTTTTTT.

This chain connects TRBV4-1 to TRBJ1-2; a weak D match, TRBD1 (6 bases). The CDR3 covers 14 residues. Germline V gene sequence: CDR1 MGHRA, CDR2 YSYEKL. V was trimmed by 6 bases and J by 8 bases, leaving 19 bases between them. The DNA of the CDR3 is TGCGCCAGCAGTTTCAGTTCAGGGGAATACGGCTACACCTTC. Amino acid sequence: CASSFSSGEYGYTF.

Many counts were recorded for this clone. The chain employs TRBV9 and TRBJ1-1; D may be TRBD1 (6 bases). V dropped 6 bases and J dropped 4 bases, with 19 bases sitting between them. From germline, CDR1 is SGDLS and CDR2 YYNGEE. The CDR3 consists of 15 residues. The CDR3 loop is CASTSTGYDGTEAFF. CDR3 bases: TGTGCCAGCACTTCGACAGGTTACGACGGCACTGAAGCTTTCTTT.

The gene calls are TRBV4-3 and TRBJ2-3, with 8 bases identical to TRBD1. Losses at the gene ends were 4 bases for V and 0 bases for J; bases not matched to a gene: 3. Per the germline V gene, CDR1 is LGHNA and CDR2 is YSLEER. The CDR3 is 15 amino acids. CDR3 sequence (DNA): TGCGCCAGCAGCCCGGACAGGGTTAGCACAGATACGCAGTATTTT. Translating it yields CASSPDRVSTDTQYF.

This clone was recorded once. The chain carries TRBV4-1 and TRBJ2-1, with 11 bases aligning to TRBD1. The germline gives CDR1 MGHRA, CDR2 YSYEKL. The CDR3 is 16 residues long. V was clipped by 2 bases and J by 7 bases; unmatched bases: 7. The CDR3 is CASSQTPGQGENEQFF. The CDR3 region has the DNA TGCGCCAGCAGCCAAACCCCGGGACAGGGGGAGAATGAGCAGTTCTTC.

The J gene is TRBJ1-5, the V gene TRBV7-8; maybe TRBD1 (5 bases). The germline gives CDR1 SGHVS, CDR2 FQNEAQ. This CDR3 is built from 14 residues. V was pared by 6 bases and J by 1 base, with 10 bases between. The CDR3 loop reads CASRSGSSNQPQHF. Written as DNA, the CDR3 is TGTGCCAGCAGGTCAGGGTCGAGCAATCAGCCCCAGCATTTT.

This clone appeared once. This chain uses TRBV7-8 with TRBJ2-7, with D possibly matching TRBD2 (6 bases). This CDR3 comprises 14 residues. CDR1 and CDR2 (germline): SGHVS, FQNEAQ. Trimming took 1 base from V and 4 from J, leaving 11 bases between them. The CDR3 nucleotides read TGTGCCAGCAGCTTAGGGCTAGCGCAGTACGAGCAGTACTTC. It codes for CASSLGLAQYEQYF. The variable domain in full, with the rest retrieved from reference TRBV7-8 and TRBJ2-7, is GAGVSQSPRYKVAKRGQDVALRCDPISGHVSLFWYQQALGQGPEFLTYFQNEAQLDKSGLPSDRFFAERPEGSVSTLKIQRTQQEDSAVYLCASSLGLAQYEQYFGPGTRLTVT.

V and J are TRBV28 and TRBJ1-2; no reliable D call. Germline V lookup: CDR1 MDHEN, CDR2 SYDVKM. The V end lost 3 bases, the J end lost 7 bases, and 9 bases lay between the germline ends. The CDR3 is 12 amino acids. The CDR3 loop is CASSFSVIGYTF. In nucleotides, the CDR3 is TGTGCCAGCAGTTTTAGTGTGATTGGCTACACCTTC.

Here the CDR3 reads CASSPTGGESDTQYF. The CDR3 DNA sequence: TGTGCCAGCAGCCCCACCGGGGGGGAATCGGATACGCAGTATTTT. The rearrangement uses TRBV7-9 and TRBJ2-3, with TRBD2 identical over 8 bases. CDR3 length: 15 amino acids. The junction had 10 bases not matched to a gene; V was cut back by 5 bases and J by 6 bases. Per the germline V gene, CDR1 is SEHNR and CDR2 is FQNEAQ (reference sequence).

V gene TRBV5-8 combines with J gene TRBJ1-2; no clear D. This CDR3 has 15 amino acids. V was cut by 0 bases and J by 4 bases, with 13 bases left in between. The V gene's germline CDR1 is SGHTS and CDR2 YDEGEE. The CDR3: CASSLGVRKTYGYTF. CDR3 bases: TGTGCCAGCAGCTTGGGGGTCCGCAAAACCTATGGCTACACCTTC.

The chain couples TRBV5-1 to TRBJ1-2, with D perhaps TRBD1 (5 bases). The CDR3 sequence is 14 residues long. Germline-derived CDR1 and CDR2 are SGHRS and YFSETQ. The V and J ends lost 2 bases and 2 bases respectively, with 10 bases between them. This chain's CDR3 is CASSFQDKNYGYTF. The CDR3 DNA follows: TGCGCCAGCAGCTTCCAGGACAAAAACTATGGCTACACCTTC.

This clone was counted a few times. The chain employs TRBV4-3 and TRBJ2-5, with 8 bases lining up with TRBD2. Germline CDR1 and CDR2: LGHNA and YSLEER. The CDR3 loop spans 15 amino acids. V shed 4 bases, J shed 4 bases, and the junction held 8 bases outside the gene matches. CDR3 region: CASSPGAGARETQYF. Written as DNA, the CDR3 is TGCGCCAGCAGCCCTGGAGCGGGAGCTCGAGAGACCCAGTACTTC.

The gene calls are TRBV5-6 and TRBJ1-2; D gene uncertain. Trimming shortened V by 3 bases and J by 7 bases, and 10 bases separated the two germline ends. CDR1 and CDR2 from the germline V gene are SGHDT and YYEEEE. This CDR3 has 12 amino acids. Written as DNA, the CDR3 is TGTGCCAGCAGCTACAATATGCGTGGCTACACCTTC. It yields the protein CASSYNMRGYTF. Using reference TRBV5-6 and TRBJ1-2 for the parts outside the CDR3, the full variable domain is DAGVTQSPTHLIKTRGQQVTLRCSPKSGHDTVSWYQQALGQGPQFIFQYYEEEERQRGNFPDRFSGHQFPNYSSELNVNALLLGDSALYLCASSYNMRGYTFGSGTRLTVV.

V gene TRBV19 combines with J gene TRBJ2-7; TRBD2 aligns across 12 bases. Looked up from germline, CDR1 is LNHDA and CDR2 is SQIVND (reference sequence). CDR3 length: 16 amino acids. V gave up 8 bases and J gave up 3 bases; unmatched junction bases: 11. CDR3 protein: CASSGGLAGGNYEQYF. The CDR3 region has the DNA TGTGCCAGTTCCGGCGGTCTAGCGGGAGGGAACTACGAGCAGTACTTC.

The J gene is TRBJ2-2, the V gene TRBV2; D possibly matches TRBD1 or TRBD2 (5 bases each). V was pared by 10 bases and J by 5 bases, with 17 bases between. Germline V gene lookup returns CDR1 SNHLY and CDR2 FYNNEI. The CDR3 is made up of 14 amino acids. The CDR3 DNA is TGTGCCACAAAAGAGAGGGGTATTACCGGGGAGCTGTTTTTT. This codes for CATKERGITGELFF.

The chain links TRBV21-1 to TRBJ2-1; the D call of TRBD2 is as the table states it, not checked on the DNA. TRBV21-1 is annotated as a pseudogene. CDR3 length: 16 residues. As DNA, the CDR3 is TGTGCCAGCAGCAATAGGGGGAGGGACCCTAGGAATGAGCAGTTCTTC. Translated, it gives CASSNRGRDPRNEQFF.

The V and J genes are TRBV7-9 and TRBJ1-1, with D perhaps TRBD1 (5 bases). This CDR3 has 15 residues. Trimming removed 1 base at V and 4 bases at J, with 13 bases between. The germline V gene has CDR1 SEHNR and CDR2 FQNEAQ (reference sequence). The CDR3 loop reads CASSLEEGLVTEAFF. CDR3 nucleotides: TGTGCCAGCAGCTTAGAGGAGGGGTTGGTCACTGAAGCTTTCTTT. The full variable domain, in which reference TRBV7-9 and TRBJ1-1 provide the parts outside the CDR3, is DTGVSQNPRHKITKRGQNVTFRCDPISEHNRLYWYRQTLGQGPEFLTYFQNEAQLEKSRLLSDRFSAERPKGSFSTLEIQRTEQGDSAMYLCASSLEEGLVTEAFFGQGTRLTVV.

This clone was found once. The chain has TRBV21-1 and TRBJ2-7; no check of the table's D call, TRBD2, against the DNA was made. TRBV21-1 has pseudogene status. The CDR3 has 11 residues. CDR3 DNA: TGTGGGGGGGGCCGGTCCTACGAGCAGTACTTC. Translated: CGGGRSYEQYF.